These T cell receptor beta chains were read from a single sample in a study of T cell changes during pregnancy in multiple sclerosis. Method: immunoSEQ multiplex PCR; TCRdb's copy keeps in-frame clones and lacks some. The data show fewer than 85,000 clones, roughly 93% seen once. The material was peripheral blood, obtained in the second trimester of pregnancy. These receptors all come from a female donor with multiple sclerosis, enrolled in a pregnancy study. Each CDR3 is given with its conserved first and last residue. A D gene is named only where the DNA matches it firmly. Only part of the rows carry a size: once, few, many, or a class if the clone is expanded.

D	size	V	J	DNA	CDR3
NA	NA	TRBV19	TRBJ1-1	TGTGCCAGTAGTATATCTCTCCGTGAAGCTTTCTTT	CASSISLREAFF
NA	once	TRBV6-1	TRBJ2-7	TGTGCCAGCAGTGAACAGGGCGGCGACGAGCAGTACTTC	CASSEQGGDEQYF
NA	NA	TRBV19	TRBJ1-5	TGTGCCAGTAAAACCTATCCGGGGAGCAATCAGCCCCAGCATTTT	CASKTYPGSNQPQHF
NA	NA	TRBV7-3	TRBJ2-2	TGTGCCAGCAGCTTAACGGGAGGGGGGGCGAGCACCGGGGAGCTGTTTTTT	CASSLTGGGASTGELFF
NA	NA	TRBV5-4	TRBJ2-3	TGTGCCAGCAGCCGGGAGAGAGATACGCAGTATTTT	CASSRERDTQYF
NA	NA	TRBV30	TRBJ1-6	TGTGCCTGGAGCAATAGGCAGGGGAAAAATTCACCCCTCCACTTT	CAWSNRQGKNSPLHF
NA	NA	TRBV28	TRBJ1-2	TGTGCCAGCAGTTTATCCCCGGGTCGCAGCGGAGGCTACACCTTC	CASSLSPGRSGGYTF
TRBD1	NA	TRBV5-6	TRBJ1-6	TGTGCCAGCAGCGTAACAGGGGGCTTAAATTCACCCCTCCACTTT	CASSVTGGLNSPLHF
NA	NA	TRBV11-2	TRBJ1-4	TGTGCCAGCAGCTTAAGTACAAGAGGTACGGATGAAAAACTGTTTTTT	CASSLSTRGTDEKLFF
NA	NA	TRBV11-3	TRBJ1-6	TGTGCCAGCAGCAAAGGGGGATCTGGTTCACCCCTCCACTTT	CASSKGGSGSPLHF
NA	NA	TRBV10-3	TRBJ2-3	TGTGCCATCAGACCCACAGCGGGCGGGGAAGATACGCAGTATTTT	CAIRPTAGGEDTQYF
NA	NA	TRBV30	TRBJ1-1	TGTGCCTGGAGTGTTCGAGGGAACACTGAAGCTTTCTTT	CAWSVRGNTEAFF
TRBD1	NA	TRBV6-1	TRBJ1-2	TGTGCCAGCAGGCCGACAGGGGGAGACTATGGCTACACCTTC	CASRPTGGDYGYTF
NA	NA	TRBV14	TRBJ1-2	TGTGCCAGCAGCCAAGTGCCAGTCATCTATGGCTACACCTTC	CASSQVPVIYGYTF
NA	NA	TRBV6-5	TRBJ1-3	TGTGCCAGCAGTCGAGGCCCGGGTGGAAACACCATATATTTT	CASSRGPGGNTIYF
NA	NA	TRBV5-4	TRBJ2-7	TGTGCCAGCAGCTTGGCCTGGGGGGACGACGAGCAGTACTTC	CASSLAWGDDEQYF
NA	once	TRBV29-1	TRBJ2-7	TGCAGCGTTGTTGTGGGGCTCTCCTACGAGCAGTACTTC	CSVVVGLSYEQYF
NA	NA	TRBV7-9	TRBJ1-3	TGTGCCAGCAGCAGGCGGAGGGACACCATATATTTT	CASSRRRDTIYF
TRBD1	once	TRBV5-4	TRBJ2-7	TGTGCCAGCAGCGGGACAGGGATAAGGTACGAGCAGTACTTC	CASSGTGIRYEQYF
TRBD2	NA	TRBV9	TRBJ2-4	TGTGCCAGCAGCGTTAGCGGGGGGGTCGGAAACATTCAGTACTTC	CASSVSGGVGNIQYF
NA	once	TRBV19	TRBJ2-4	TGTGCCAGTAGTATTCAAGCCAAAAACATTCAGTACTTC	CASSIQAKNIQYF
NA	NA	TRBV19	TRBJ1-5	TGTGCCAGTACTCCCCGGGACACCTATAGCAATCAGCCCCAGCATTTT	CASTPRDTYSNQPQHF
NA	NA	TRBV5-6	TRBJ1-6	TGTGCCAGCAGCTTGCCACAGAGCAGTTCACCCCTCCACTTT	CASSLPQSSSPLHF
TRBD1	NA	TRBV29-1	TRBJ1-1	TGCAGCGTTTCCGGGACAGGATGGGCCGCGCCTGAAGCTTTCTTT	CSVSGTGWAAPEAFF
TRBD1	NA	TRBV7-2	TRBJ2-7	TGTGCCAGCAGCTCCGGACAGGGAAGGAATTACGAGCAGTACTTC	CASSSGQGRNYEQYF